There are a few counts of the clone carrying this T cell receptor (beta chain). A universal primer site arose from template switching, and cDNA bore unique molecular identifiers. Each CDR3 protein gets one entry after TCRdb re-called the 5' RACE reads with MiXCR. The profile shows about 280,000 distinct CDR3 sequences, more than 6.5% of them singletons. The data belong to a study of identical twins. The CDR3 is 13 residues long. CDR1 and CDR2 (germline): LGHDT, YNNKEL (reference sequence). Trimming removed 1 base from V and 4 bases from J, with 7 bases in between. This sample was also put to use in a study of yellow fever vaccine responses in identical twins.

The V gene is TRBV3-1, the J gene TRBJ2-5; D is unclear. The TCR sequence derives from a woman aged 18-29 years in good health. The material sequenced was memory (CD45RO+) T cells sorted from blood. The CDR3 sequence: CASSQASGETQYF. Here the CDR3 DNA reads TGTGCCAGCAGCCAAGCGTCGGGAGAGACCCAGTACTTC.